The TCR beta chain described here comes from a study of T cells in Graves' hyperthyroidism and ophthalmopathy. RNA transcripts gave rise to amplified TCR beta CDR3 regions. An initial round of RT-PCR targeting the TCR CDR3 relied on the HTBI primer set. TCRdb reprocessed the multiplex PCR reads via MiXCR and lists one record per CDR3 protein. The repertoire holds roughly 420,000 distinct CDR3 sequences, with approximately 14% as singletons. CDR3 length: 20 residues. Germline CDR1 and CDR2: SGHTA and FQGTGA. Trimming removed 1 base from V and 0 bases from J; junction bases left unmatched: 17. Clinical symptoms, serum thyroxine, TRAb, thyroid ultrasound and orbital computed tomography established diagnosis.

Material for sequencing was blood. The V and J genes are TRBV7-3 and TRBJ2-7; 8 bases map to TRBD2. The receptor was derived from a woman aged 18-29 years with Graves' hyperthyroidism. CDR3 in DNA: TGTGCCAGCAGCTTAAATACCCGGGGGGGGAGGCTCACCCTCTCCTACGAGCAGTACTTC. Translation: CASSLNTRGGRLTLSYEQYF.